The rows below give T cell receptor beta chains drawn from one sample of a study of molecular identifiers for immune sequencing clone quantification. TCRdb passed the PCR reads through MiXCR, listing each CDR3 protein once. The sample includes tens of thousands of distinct CDR3 sequences, around 19% of them seen just once. The sequencing input was naive CD8+ T cells from blood, with Jurkat cell RNA spiked in. The receptor set was obtained from a human donor in good health. Some libraries in this study had Jurkat cell RNA spiked in. The CDR3 runs from the conserved cysteine through the conserved F or W. The order of the fields is D gene, clone size, V gene, J gene, CDR3 protein, CDR3 DNA. A D gene is named only where the DNA matches it firmly. Clone size, where shown, is once, few, many, or a class for clones that have expanded.

>NA|many|TRBV19|TRBJ1-5
CASSMMGWSNQPQHF
TGTGCCAGTAGTATGATGGGATGGAGCAATCAGCCCCAGCATTTT
>NA|NA|TRBV6-5|TRBJ2-7
CASREVQGVPYEQYF
TGTGCCAGTAGGGAGGTCCAGGGTGTGCCCTACGAGCAGTACTTC
>NA|many|TRBV12-2|TRBJ1-5
CANPPVFWPQHF
TGTGCAAACCCGCCGGTTTTTTGGCCCCAGCATTTT
>NA|NA|TRBV5-1|TRBJ1-1
CASSLGGFRVATETFF
TGCGCCAGCAGCTTGGGGGGCTTCAGGGTCGCCACTGAAACTTTCTTT
>NA|NA|TRBV19|TRBJ1-2
CASSIESYGYTF
TGTGCCAGTAGTATTGAGTCGTACGGCTACACCTTC
>NA|many|TRBV6-5|TRBJ2-5
CASSAPAAGETQYF
TGTGCCAGCAGTGCCCCTGCCGCCGGGGAGACCCAGTACTTC
>TRBD2|once|TRBV4-1|TRBJ2-7
CASSQAGGKAYEQYF
TGCGCCAGCAGCCAAGCGGGGGGGAAAGCCTACGAGCAGTACTTC
>NA|once|TRBV19|TRBJ2-7
CVSSIGGNEQYF
TGTGTCAGTAGTATCGGAGGAAACGAGCAGTACTTC
>NA|few|TRBV11-2|TRBJ2-7
CASSLVQGPTYEQYF
TGTGCCAGCAGCTTAGTTCAGGGGCCTACCTACGAGCAGTACTTC
>TRBD2|many|TRBV24-1|TRBJ2-1
CATSDTGLAADEQFF
TGTGCCACCAGTGATACGGGACTAGCGGCGGATGAGCAGTTCTTC
>NA|many|TRBV5-5|TRBJ2-5
CASSFSQDSLQTQYF
TGTGCCAGCAGCTTTTCCCAGGACAGTTTACAGACCCAGTACTTC
>NA|few|TRBV29-1|TRBJ2-1
CSVGSNEQFF
TGCAGCGTTGGGAGTAATGAGCAGTTCTTC
>NA|many|TRBV12-3/TRBV12-4|TRBJ2-4
CASSRDSLIQYF
TGTGCCAGCAGCAGGGACTCCCTCATTCAGTACTTC
>NA|many|TRBV24-1|TRBJ1-1
CATSDGGAEAFF
TGTGCCACCAGTGATGGTGGGGCTGAAGCTTTCTTT
>NA|many|TRBV6-2/TRBV6-3|TRBJ2-5
CASRLRDLQETQYF
TGTGCCAGCAGACTCCGGGACCTCCAAGAGACCCAGTACTTC
>NA|many|TRBV5-8|TRBJ1-4
CASSHQGSYNEKLFF
TGTGCCAGCAGCCACCAGGGGAGTTATAATGAAAAACTGTTTTTT
>TRBD2|many|TRBV7-9|TRBJ2-1
CASSLTSGSNEQFF
TGTGCCAGCAGCTTGACTAGCGGGAGTAATGAGCAGTTCTTC
>NA|many|TRBV20-1|TRBJ2-4
CSARGGRKNIQYF
TGCAGTGCTAGAGGGGGGCGGAAAAACATTCAGTACTTC
>NA|many|TRBV12-3/TRBV12-4|TRBJ2-1
CASSLVGGRNEQFF
TGTGCCAGCAGTTTAGTGGGCGGACGGAATGAGCAGTTCTTC
>TRBD1|NA|TRBV27|TRBJ2-7
CASSFAGTGDEYEQYF
TGTGCCAGCAGTTTCGCCGGGACAGGGGACGAATACGAGCAGTACTTC
>NA|many|TRBV5-6|TRBJ1-4
CASSLALGGADEKLFF
TGTGCCAGCAGCTTGGCCCTTGGGGGGGCCGATGAAAAACTGTTTTTT
>NA|many|TRBV6-2/TRBV6-3|TRBJ2-7
CASSLGQGNNEQYF
TGTGCCAGCAGCCTGGGGCAGGGGAACAACGAGCAGTACTTC
>NA|few|TRBV11-2|TRBJ2-5
CASSEPGRRTGQETQYF
TGTGCCAGCAGCGAACCGGGACGCAGGACGGGGCAAGAGACCCAGTACTTC
>NA|many|TRBV4-1|TRBJ1-3
CASSQGEGISPDSGNTIYF
TGCGCCAGCAGCCAAGGGGAGGGGATCTCACCCGACTCTGGAAACACCATATATTTT
>TRBD1|many|TRBV12-3/TRBV12-4|TRBJ2-7
CASRGTGPYEQYF
TGTGCCAGCAGAGGGACAGGGCCCTACGAGCAGTACTTC
>TRBD1|many|TRBV6-5|TRBJ2-7
CASYQMGGQGAYEQYF
TGTGCCAGTTATCAAATGGGGGGACAGGGGGCTTACGAGCAGTACTTC
>TRBD1|many|TRBV20-1|TRBJ2-5
CSASQGVYQYF
TGCAGTGCTAGCCAGGGGGTGTACCAGTACTTC
>NA|many|TRBV29-1|TRBJ2-7
CSVEEGQGTYEQYF
TGCAGCGTTGAAGAGGGCCAGGGTACCTACGAGCAGTACTTC
>TRBD2|many|TRBV4-3|TRBJ2-7
CASSRQGGSRYEQYF
TGCGCCAGCAGCCGGCAGGGCGGGAGTAGATACGAGCAGTACTTC
>NA|many|TRBV11-3|TRBJ2-1
CASSSGQPNEQFF
TGTGCCAGCAGCTCCGGGCAGCCGAATGAGCAGTTCTTC
>NA|many|TRBV30|TRBJ2-3
CAWTEGMGELSTDTQYF
TGTGCCTGGACCGAGGGAATGGGGGAGCTAAGCACAGATACGCAGTATTTT
>NA|many|TRBV20-1|TRBJ2-2
CSARMLVTGELFF
TGCAGTGCTAGAATGCTGGTGACCGGGGAGCTGTTTTTT
>NA|many|TRBV23-1|TRBJ2-5
CASSQSVSRMKETQYF
TGCGCCAGCAGTCAATCAGTCAGTCGAATGAAAGAGACCCAGTACTTC
>NA|many|TRBV2|TRBJ2-1
CASRDFVNEQFF
TGTGCCAGCCGGGACTTCGTCAATGAGCAGTTCTTC
>TRBD1|many|TRBV5-4|TRBJ1-1
CASSGPGTANTEAFF
TGTGCCAGCAGCGGGCCCGGGACAGCAAACACTGAAGCTTTCTTT